The following is a TCR beta chain sequence with its context. This clone was detected only once. No cognate antigen has been identified for it. Base qualities are not at hand, and no much larger clone is one base apart. These data come from a study of control samples from healthy donors and cancer patients (dated by TCRdb to 2020 to 2021). Trimming removed 5 bases from V and 1 base from J, leaving 16 bases between the germline ends. Sequences SGHRS (CDR1) and YFSETQ (CDR2) are obtained from the germline V gene. The CDR3 starts with the cysteine, ends with the phenylalanine, and has 16 residues. Just CDR3 DNA is preserved here, 48 bases in frame from base 1. The library was generated by the immunoSEQ multiplex PCR assay. TCRdb holds this immuneACCESS table with in-frame rearrangements only. Some clones are missing; in checked studies, unresolved V genes explain under half, and the rest has no known cause. Counted in this sample were some 130,000 clones; approximately 90% of them appeared once. The ten biggest clones cover around 2.1% of the sample.

Sequencing input: blood. The clonotype was recovered from a woman aged 45-60 years in good health. The chain is assembled from TRBV5-1 and TRBJ2-1; the D gene could be TRBD1 or TRBD2, each one agreeing over 5 bases. The base sequence is TGCGCCAGCAGAAACCCCCCGGGACGGTCCTACAATGAGCAGTTCTTC. The encoded protein is CASRNPPGRSYNEQFF.